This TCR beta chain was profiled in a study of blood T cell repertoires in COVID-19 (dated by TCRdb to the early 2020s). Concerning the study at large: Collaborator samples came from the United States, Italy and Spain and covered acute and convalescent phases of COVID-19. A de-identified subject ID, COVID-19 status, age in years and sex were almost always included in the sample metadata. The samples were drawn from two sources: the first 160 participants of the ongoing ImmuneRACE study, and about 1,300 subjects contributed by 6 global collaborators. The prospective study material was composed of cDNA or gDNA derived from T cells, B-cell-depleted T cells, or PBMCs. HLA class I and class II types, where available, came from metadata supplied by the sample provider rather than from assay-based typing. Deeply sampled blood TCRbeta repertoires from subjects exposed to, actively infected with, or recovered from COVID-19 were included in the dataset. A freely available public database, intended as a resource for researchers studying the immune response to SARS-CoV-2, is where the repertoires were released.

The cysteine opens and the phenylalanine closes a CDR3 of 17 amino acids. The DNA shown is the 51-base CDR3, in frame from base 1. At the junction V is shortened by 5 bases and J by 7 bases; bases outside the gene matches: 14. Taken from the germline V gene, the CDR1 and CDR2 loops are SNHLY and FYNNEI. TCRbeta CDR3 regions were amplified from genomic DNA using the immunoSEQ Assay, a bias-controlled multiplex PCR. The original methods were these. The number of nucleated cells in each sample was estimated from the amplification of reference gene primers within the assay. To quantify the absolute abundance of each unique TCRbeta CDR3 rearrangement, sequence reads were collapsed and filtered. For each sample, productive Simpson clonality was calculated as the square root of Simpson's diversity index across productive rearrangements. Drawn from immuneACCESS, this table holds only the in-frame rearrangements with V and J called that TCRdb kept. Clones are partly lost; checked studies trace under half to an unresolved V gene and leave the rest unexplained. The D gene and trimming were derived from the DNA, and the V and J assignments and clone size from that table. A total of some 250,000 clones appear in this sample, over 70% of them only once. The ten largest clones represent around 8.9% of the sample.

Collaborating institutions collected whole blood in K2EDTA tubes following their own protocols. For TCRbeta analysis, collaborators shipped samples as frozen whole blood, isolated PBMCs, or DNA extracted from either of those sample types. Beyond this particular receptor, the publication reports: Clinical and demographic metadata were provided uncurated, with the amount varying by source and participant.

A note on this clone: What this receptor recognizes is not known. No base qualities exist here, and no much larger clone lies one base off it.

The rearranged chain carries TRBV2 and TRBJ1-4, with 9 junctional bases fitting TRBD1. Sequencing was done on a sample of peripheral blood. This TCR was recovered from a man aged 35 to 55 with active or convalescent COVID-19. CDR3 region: CASSYTGGAGLGEKLFF. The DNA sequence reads TGTGCCAGCAGTTATACAGGGGGCGCAGGATTAGGTGAAAAACTGTTTTTT.